These 12 T cell receptor beta chains were sequenced from one sample in a study of response to subunit inactivated influenza vaccine. TCRdb passed the RT-PCR reads through MiXCR, listing each CDR3 protein once. The sample comprises hundreds of thousands of distinct CDR3 sequences, approximately 18% of which are singletons, and 11% rests with the top ten. Sequencing used PBMCs from blood, obtained around 5 days after vaccination. The receptors were sampled from a man over 45 who received an inactivated influenza vaccine.

The rearrangement joins TRBV7-9 to TRBJ2-2; D unclear. Germline V CDR1 and CDR2: SEHNR, FQNEAQ (reference sequence). The V and J ends lost 10 bases and 8 bases respectively, with 14 bases between them. This CDR3 has 12 residues. The CDR3 bases are TGTGCCACCGCGGTAGTGGGGGGGGAGCTGTTTTTT. Amino acid sequence: CATAVVGGELFF.

The gene calls are TRBV9 and TRBJ1-2; D is uncertain. V gave up 0 bases and J gave up 4 bases, with 10 bases separating them. CDR1 and CDR2 (germline): SGDLS, YYNGEE. The length of the CDR3 is 14 residues. CDR3 loop: CASSVAREGYGYTF. The CDR3 region has the DNA TGTGCCAGCAGCGTAGCCCGGGAGGGCTATGGCTACACCTTC.

The chain combines TRBV7-2 with TRBJ2-1; D is possibly TRBD2 (6 bases). Trimming removed 4 bases at V and 5 bases at J, with 12 bases between. Germline values: CDR1 SGHTA, CDR2 FQGNSA. The CDR3 is 14 amino acids. In DNA, the CDR3 is TGTGCCAGCAGCTCATACGGGGGAAACAATGAGCAGTTCTTC. This sequence encodes CASSSYGGNNEQFF.

At least ten counts were recorded for this clonotype. The V and J genes are TRBV7-2 and TRBJ1-5, with TRBD1 as a possible D gene (5 bases). This CDR3 has 14 amino acids. From germline, CDR1 is SGHTA and CDR2 FQGNSA. V was pared by 3 bases and J by 6 bases, with 12 bases between. Here the CDR3 DNA reads TGTGCCAGCAGCTTGGTAGGGGACGGTCAGCCCCAGCATTTT. Its protein is CASSLVGDGQPQHF.

V is TRBV4-3 and J is TRBJ2-2; D gene unclear. The CDR3 loop spans 14 amino acids. Germline V gene sequence: CDR1 LGHNA, CDR2 YSLEER. V dropped 1 base and J dropped 10 bases, with 13 bases sitting between them. The CDR3 coding sequence is TGCGCCAGCAGCCAAGCTTTTTCTGGCTTGGAGCTGTTTTTT. Translated: CASSQAFSGLELFF.

The V call is TRBV28, the J call TRBJ2-1, with D possibly being TRBD1 (6 bases). Germline CDR1 and CDR2: MDHEN and SYDVKM. V was trimmed by 5 bases and J by 4 bases, leaving 15 bases between them. This CDR3 is built from 15 residues. The CDR3 DNA reads TGTGCCAGCAGTAAACCGGGACACCTTTACAATGAGCAGTTCTTC. It translates to CASSKPGHLYNEQFF. The variable domain in full, with the rest retrieved from reference TRBV28 and TRBJ2-1, is DVKVTQSSRYLVKRTGEKVFLECVQDMDHENMFWYRQDPGLGLRLIYFSYDVKMKEKGDIPEGYSVSREKKERFSLILESASTNQTSMYLCASSKPGHLYNEQFFGPGTRLTVL.

This clonotype has only a few counts. V gene TRBV20-1 combines with J gene TRBJ2-5; maybe TRBD1 (6 bases). Germline V lookup: CDR1 DFQATT, CDR2 SNEGSKA (reference sequence). The CDR3 is 13 residues long. The V end lost 5 bases, the J end lost 5 bases, and 15 bases lay between the germline ends. CDR3 amino acids: CSALHGQRETQYF. The CDR3 DNA reads TGCAGTGCTCTGCATGGACAGCGGGAGACCCAGTACTTC.

Here the CDR3 DNA reads TGTGCCAGCAGTTACCCCGAGGGACTGGCTAATGAGACCCAGTACTTC. It translates to CASSYPEGLANETQYF. The chain combines TRBV11-2 with TRBJ2-5; a weak D match, TRBD2 (6 bases). Trimming cost V 6 bases and J 5 bases, with 22 bases left between them. CDR3 size: 16 residues. Per the germline V gene, CDR1 is SGHAT and CDR2 is FQNNGV.

The V call is TRBV29-1, the J call TRBJ2-7; TRBD1 matches 9 bases. Trimming took 6 bases from V and 5 from J; bases not matched to a gene: 14. The germline V gene has CDR1 SQVTM and CDR2 ANQGSEA. CDR3 length: 15 amino acids. The CDR3 here is CSVRKSGTGRDEQYF. CDR3 DNA: TGCAGCGTGAGAAAGTCCGGGACAGGGAGAGACGAGCAGTACTTC.

This clonotype was observed at least ten times. The chain joins TRBV20-1 to TRBJ1-2; 7 nucleotides line up with TRBD1. This CDR3 spans 14 amino acids. The V segment lost 1 base and the J segment 8 bases; nucleotides outside the gene matches: 10. CDR1 DFQATT and CDR2 SNEGSKA come from the germline V gene (reference sequence). CDR3 loop: CSARVQGDGEGYTF. The CDR3 nucleotides read TGCAGTGCTAGAGTTCAGGGGGACGGTGAAGGCTACACCTTC.

This clonotype is deemed medium-sized. The chain combines TRBV7-2 with TRBJ2-7; 10 bases line up with TRBD2. The J segment lost 3 bases and the V segment lost 1 base, leaving 6 bases of the junction unmatched. Germline-derived CDR1 and CDR2 are SGHTA and FQGNSA. This CDR3 is built from 16 residues. CDR3 protein: CASSLVMLAGVYEQYF. CDR3 DNA sequence: TGTGCCAGCAGCTTAGTGATGCTAGCGGGAGTCTACGAGCAGTACTTC. The whole variable domain, filled in from reference TRBV7-2 and TRBJ2-7, reads GAGVSQSPSNKVTEKGKDVELRCDPISGHTALYWYRQSLGQGLEFLIYFQGNSAPDKSGLPSDRFSAERTGGSVSTLTIQRTQQEDSAVYLCASSLVMLAGVYEQYFGPGTRLTVT.

The V call is TRBV5-1, the J call TRBJ2-5; D ambiguous. With 8 bases removed from V and 4 bases from J, the gap between germline ends came to 18 bases. Per germline, CDR1 SGHRS and CDR2 YFSETQ. CDR3 length: 14 residues. The CDR3 here is CASSTAVGGETQYF. CDR3 sequence (DNA): TGCGCCAGTAGCACGGCTGTTGGCGGAGAGACCCAGTACTTC.